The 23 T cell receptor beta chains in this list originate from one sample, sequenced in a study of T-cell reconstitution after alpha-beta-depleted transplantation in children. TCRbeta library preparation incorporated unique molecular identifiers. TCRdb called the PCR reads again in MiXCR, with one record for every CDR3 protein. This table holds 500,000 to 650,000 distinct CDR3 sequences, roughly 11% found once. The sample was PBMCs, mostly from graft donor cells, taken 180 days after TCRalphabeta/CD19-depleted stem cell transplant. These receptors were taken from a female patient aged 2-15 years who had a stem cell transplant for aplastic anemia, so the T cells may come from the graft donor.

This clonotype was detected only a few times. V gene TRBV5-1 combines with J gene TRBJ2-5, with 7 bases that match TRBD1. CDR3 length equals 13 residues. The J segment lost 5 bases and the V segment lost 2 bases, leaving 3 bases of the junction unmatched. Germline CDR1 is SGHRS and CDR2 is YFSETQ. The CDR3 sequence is CASSLGTDETQYF. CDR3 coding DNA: TGCGCCAGCAGCTTAGGGACAGACGAGACCCAGTACTTC.

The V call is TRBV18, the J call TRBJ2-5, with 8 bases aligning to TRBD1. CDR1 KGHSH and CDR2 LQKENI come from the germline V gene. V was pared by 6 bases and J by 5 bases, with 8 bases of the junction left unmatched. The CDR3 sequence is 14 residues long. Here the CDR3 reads CASSPLGQGETQYF. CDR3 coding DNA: TGTGCCAGCTCCCCTCTCGGACAGGGTGAGACCCAGTACTTC.

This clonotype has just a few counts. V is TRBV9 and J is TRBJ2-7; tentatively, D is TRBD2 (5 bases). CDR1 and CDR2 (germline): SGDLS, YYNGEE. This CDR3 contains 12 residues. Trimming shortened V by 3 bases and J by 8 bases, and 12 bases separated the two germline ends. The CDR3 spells CASSDPGSKQYV. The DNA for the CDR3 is TGTGCCAGCAGCGACCCGGGGAGCAAGCAGTACGTC.

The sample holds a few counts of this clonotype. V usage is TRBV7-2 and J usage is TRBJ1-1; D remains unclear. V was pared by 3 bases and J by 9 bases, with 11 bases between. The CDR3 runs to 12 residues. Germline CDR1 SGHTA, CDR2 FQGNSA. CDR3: CASSLGALKAFF. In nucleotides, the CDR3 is TGTGCCAGCAGCTTGGGAGCCTTGAAAGCTTTCTTT.

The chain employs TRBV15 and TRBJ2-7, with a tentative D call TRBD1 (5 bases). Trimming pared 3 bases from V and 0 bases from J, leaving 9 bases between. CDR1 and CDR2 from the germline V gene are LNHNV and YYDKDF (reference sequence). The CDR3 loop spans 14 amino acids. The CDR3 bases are TGTGCCACCAGCAGGGACATCGACTCCTACGAGCAGTACGTC. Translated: CATSRDIDSYEQYV.

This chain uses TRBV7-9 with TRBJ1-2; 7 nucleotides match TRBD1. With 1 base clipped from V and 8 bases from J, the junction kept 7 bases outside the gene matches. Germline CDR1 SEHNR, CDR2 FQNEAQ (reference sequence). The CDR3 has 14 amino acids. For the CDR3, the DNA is TGTGCCAGCAGCTTAGAGAAGACAGGGCAGGGCTACACCTTC. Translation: CASSLEKTGQGYTF. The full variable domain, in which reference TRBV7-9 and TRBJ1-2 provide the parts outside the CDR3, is DTGVSQNPRHKITKRGQNVTFRCDPISEHNRLYWYRQTLGQGPEFLTYFQNEAQLEKSRLLSDRFSAERPKGSFSTLEIQRTEQGDSAMYLCASSLEKTGQGYTFGSGTRLTVV.

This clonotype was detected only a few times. The CDR3 sequence: CASSPQDRLNGYTF. Here the CDR3 DNA reads TGTGCCAGCAGTCCTCAGGACAGGTTAAATGGCTACACCTTC. This chain connects TRBV12-3 or TRBV12-4 to TRBJ1-2; 7 bases match TRBD1. The CDR3 spans 14 residues. V gave up 5 bases and J gave up 6 bases; unmatched junction bases: 9.

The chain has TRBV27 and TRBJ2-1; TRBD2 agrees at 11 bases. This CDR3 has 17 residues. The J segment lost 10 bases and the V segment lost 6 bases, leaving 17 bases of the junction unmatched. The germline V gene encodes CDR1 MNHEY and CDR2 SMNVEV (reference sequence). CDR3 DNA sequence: TGTGCCAGCAGAGGACAGGGGACTAGCGGACGGGGGAGGGAGCAGTTCTTC. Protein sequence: CASRGQGTSGRGREQFF.

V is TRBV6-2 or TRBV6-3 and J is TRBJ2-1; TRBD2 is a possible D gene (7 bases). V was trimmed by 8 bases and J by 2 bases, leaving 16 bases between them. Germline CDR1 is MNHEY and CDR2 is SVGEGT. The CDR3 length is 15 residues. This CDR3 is CASLWRGPPYNEQFF. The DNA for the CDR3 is TGTGCCAGCCTATGGCGGGGGCCCCCCTACAATGAGCAGTTCTTC.

CDR3 residues: CSAQDASNTEAFF. CDR3 in DNA: TGCAGTGCCCAGGATGCTTCGAACACTGAAGCTTTCTTT. The rearrangement uses TRBV20-1 and TRBJ1-1; D is unclear. V was clipped by 6 bases and J by 1 base, with 12 bases between them. The CDR3 contains 13 residues. The germline gives CDR1 DFQATT, CDR2 SNEGSKA (reference sequence).

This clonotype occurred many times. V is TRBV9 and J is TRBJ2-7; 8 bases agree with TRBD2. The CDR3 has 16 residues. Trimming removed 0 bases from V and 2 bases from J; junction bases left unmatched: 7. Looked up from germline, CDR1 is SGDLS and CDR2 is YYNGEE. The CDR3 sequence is CASSVGGSGSPYEQYF. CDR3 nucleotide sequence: TGTGCCAGCAGCGTAGGTGGAAGCGGGAGTCCCTACGAGCAGTACTTC.

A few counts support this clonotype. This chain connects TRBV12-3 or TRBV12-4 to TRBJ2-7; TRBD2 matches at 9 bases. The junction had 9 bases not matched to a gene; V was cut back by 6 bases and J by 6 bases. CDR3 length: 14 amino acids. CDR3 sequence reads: CASRPRGGRAEQYF. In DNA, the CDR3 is TGTGCCAGCAGGCCCCGCGGCGGGAGGGCCGAGCAGTACTTC.

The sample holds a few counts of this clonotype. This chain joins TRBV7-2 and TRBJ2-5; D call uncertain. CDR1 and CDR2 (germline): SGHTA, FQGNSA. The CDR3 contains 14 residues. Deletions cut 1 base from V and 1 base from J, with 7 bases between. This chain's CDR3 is CASSLVPPQETQYF. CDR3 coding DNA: TGTGCCAGCAGCTTAGTCCCTCCCCAAGAGACCCAGTACTTC. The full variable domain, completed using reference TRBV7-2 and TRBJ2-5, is GAGVSQSPSNKVTEKGKDVELRCDPISGHTALYWYRQSLGQGLEFLIYFQGNSAPDKSGLPSDRFSAERTGGSVSTLTIQRTQQEDSAVYLCASSLVPPQETQYFGPGTRLLVL.

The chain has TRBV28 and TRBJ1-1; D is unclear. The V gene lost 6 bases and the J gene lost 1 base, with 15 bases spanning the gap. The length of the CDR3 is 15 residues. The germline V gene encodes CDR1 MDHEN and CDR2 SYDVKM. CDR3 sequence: CASRIVGRTNTEAFF. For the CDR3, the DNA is TGTGCCAGCAGAATCGTCGGACGGACGAACACTGAAGCTTTCTTT.

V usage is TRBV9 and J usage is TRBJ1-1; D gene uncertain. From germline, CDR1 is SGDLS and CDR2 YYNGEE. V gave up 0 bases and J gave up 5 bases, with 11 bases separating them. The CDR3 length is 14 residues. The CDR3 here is CASSVDLRSTEAFF. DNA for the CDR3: TGTGCCAGCAGCGTAGATCTACGGAGTACTGAAGCTTTCTTT.

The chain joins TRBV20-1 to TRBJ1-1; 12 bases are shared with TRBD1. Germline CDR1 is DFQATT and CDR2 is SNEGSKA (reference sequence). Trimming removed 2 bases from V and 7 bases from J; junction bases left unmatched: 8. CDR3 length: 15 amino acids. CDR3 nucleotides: TGCAGTGCTAGACTCGGGACAGGGGGCGCGAGTGAAGCTTTCTTT. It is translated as CSARLGTGGASEAFF.

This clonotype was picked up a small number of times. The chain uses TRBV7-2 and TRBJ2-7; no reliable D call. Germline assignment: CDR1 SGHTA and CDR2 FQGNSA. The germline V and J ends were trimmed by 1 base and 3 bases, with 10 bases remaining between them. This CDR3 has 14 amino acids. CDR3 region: CASSLVYGYYEQYF. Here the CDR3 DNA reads TGTGCCAGCAGCTTAGTATACGGCTACTACGAGCAGTACTTC.

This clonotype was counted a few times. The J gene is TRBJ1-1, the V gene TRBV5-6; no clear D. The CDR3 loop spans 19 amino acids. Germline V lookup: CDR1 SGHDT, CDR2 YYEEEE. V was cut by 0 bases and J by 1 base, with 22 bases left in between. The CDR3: CASSLALTKNSGWNTEAFF. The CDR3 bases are TGTGCCAGCAGCTTGGCCTTGACAAAGAACAGCGGATGGAACACTGAAGCTTTCTTT.

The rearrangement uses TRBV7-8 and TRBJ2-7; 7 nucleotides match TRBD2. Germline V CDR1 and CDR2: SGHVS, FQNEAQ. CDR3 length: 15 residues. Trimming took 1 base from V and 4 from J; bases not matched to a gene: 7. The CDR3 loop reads CASSLDTSVSYEQYF. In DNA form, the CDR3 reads TGTGCCAGCAGCTTAGATACTAGCGTTTCATACGAGCAGTACTTC.

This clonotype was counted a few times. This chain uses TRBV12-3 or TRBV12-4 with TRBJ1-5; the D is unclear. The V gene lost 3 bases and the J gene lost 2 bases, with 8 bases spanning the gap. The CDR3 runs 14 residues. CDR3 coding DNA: TGTGCCAGCAGTTTGGGGATAGGCAATCAGCCCCAGCATTTT. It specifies CASSLGIGNQPQHF.

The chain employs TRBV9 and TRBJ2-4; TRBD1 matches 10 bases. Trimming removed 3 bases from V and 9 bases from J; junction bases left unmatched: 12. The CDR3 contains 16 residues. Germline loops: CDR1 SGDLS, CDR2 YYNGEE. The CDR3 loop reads CASSGPRDRGCVIQYF. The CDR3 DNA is TGTGCCAGCAGCGGCCCCCGGGACAGGGGATGCGTCATTCAGTACTTC.

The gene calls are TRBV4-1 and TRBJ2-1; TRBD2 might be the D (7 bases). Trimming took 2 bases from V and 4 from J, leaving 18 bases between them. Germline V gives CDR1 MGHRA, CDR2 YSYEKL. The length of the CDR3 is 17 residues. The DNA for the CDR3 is TGCGCCAGCAGCCAAAGATCTTCGGCGGGGGCGTACAATGAGCAGTTCTTC. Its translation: CASSQRSSAGAYNEQFF.

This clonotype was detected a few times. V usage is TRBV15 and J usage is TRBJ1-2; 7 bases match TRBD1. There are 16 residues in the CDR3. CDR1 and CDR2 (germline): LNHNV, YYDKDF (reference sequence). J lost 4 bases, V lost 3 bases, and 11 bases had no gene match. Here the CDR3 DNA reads TGTGCCACCAGCAGGGACACAGGGGTATTAACCTATGGCTACACCTTC. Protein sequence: CATSRDTGVLTYGYTF.